Below are 17 T cell receptor beta chains sequenced from a single sample in a study of shared clonotypes between healthy human individuals. Clones were sequenced by immunoSEQ multiplex PCR, and TCRdb holds only the in-frame ones, with some missing. The sample includes fewer than 3 million clones, roughly 90% seen only once; the top ten take 0.37%. Material: naive CD4+ T cells from PBMCs. Regarding subset: CD45RA+ positively selected. The receptors originated from a man aged 18 to 29 in good health. Some clones in this sample may be carry-over from other donors' samples.

The V gene is TRBV7-2, the J gene TRBJ2-3; 8 nucleotides line up with TRBD2. J was trimmed by 1 base and V by 3 bases; bases with no gene match: 3. The CDR3 extends over 15 amino acids. Germline CDR1 reads SGHTA; CDR2 reads FQGNSA. CDR3 region: CASSFLTSGTDTQYF. CDR3 in DNA: TGTGCCAGCAGCTTCTTGACTAGCGGCACAGATACGCAGTATTTT.

The chain is built from TRBV6-4 and TRBJ2-1, with 11 bases that match TRBD2. The V gene end was trimmed by 5 bases and the J gene end by 7 bases; junction bases not matched to a gene: 7. Germline V gene data show CDR1 as MRHNA and CDR2 as SNTAGT. The CDR3 has 15 amino acids. The CDR3 region has the DNA TGTGCCAGCAGTCTGACTAGCGGGAAGTGGAATGAGCAGTTCTTC. Translating it yields CASSLTSGKWNEQFF.

The J gene is TRBJ1-1, the V gene TRBV5-1; maybe TRBD1 (5 bases). CDR3 size: 14 residues. The germline V and J ends were trimmed by 3 bases and 10 bases, with 19 bases remaining between them. The V gene's germline CDR1 is SGHRS and CDR2 YFSETQ. The DNA for the CDR3 is TGCGCCAGCAGCTCGATCGGGACGAAGGACCGAGCTTTCTTT. Residues: CASSSIGTKDRAFF.

The chain couples TRBV19 to TRBJ1-2; 9 nucleotides match TRBD1. Germline CDR1 and CDR2: LNHDA and SQIVND (reference sequence). Trimming took 5 bases from V and 3 from J; bases not matched to a gene: 7. The CDR3 contains 15 residues. The CDR3: CASSLRDRAYYGYTF. In nucleotides, the CDR3 is TGTGCCAGTAGTCTCCGGGACAGGGCCTACTATGGCTACACCTTC.

The chain has TRBV19 and TRBJ1-2; D might be TRBD1 (5 bases). CDR1 is LNHDA, CDR2 SQIVND, per germline (reference sequence). This CDR3 contains 14 residues. V was clipped by 10 bases and J by 4 bases, with 19 bases between them. The CDR3 DNA reads TGTGCCACTACGCACAGGTACCAGGGCTATGGCTACACCTTC. The encoded protein is CATTHRYQGYGYTF.

This clone showed up just once. V usage is TRBV19 and J usage is TRBJ1-1; the D gene is possibly TRBD1 (6 bases). Germline assignment: CDR1 LNHDA and CDR2 SQIVND (reference sequence). CDR3 length: 16 amino acids. V lost 6 bases, J lost 1 base, and 18 bases lay in between. In nucleotides, the CDR3 is TGTGCCAGTAGATCAGACAGGTCCATTTGGAACACTGAAGCTTTCTTT. The encoded protein is CASRSDRSIWNTEAFF.

The count of this clone is one. V and J are TRBV5-8 and TRBJ2-5; perhaps TRBD2 as D (6 bases). The germline V gene encodes CDR1 SGHTS and CDR2 YDEGEE. The CDR3 contains 13 residues. Trimming pared 6 bases from V and 5 bases from J, leaving 14 bases between. For the CDR3, the DNA is TGTGCCAGCACTGGGGAGGATTGGGAGACCCAGTACTTC. Translated: CASTGEDWETQYF. The full variable domain, its missing parts supplied by reference TRBV5-8 and TRBJ2-5, is EAGVTQSPTHLIKTRGQQATLRCSPISGHTSVYWYQQALGLGLQFLLWYDEGEERNRGNFPPRFSGRQFPNYSSELNVNALELEDSALYLCASTGEDWETQYFGPGTRLLVL.

This chain joins TRBV10-3 and TRBJ1-2, with TRBD1 matching over 11 bases. Germline V gene lookup returns CDR1 ENHRY and CDR2 SYGVKD. V gave up 11 bases and J gave up 1 base; unmatched junction bases: 15. The CDR3 contains 17 residues. The DNA for the CDR3 is TGTGCCGCAGCCGCCCCCGGGACAGGGGGAGTTAACTATGGCTACACCTTC. Translated, it gives CAAAAPGTGGVNYGYTF.

The rearrangement uses TRBV5-6 and TRBJ2-7; D is possibly TRBD1 (5 bases). Trimming took 2 bases from V and 0 from J, leaving 12 bases between them. This CDR3 has 15 residues. From germline, CDR1 is SGHDT and CDR2 YYEEEE. The CDR3 loop reads CASSFGAWASYEQYF. The CDR3 nucleotides are TGTGCCAGCAGCTTTGGGGCGTGGGCCTCCTACGAGCAGTACTTC.

CDR3 sequence (DNA): TGTGCCAGCAGCCCCTCTGGGGGGGAGGGTGACAGTGAGCAGTTCTTC. Translation: CASSPSGGEGDSEQFF. V and J are TRBV5-4 and TRBJ2-1, with TRBD2 identical over 7 bases. V gave up 4 bases and J gave up 9 bases; unmatched junction bases: 16. From germline, CDR1 is SGHNT and CDR2 YYREEE (reference sequence). The CDR3 has 16 amino acids.

The chain joins TRBV28 to TRBJ2-3; TRBD2 agrees at 7 bases. V gave up 2 bases and J gave up 4 bases; unmatched junction bases: 6. This CDR3 region has 15 residues. Germline CDR1 is MDHEN and CDR2 is SYDVKM. In DNA, the CDR3 is TGTGCCAGCAGTTTAGCGGGAGCGATGCCAGATACGCAGTATTTT. Translating gives CASSLAGAMPDTQYF.

The V gene is TRBV9, the J gene TRBJ2-1; the D gene is possibly TRBD1 (6 bases). CDR1 SGDLS and CDR2 YYNGEE come from the germline V gene. This CDR3 region has 15 residues. Trimming pared 4 bases from V and 0 bases from J, leaving 11 bases between. The DNA for the CDR3 is TGTGCCAGCAGCTCCCTAGGGGGCTCCTACAATGAGCAGTTCTTC. Translation gives CASSSLGGSYNEQFF. The variable domain in full, completed from reference TRBV9 and TRBJ2-1, reads DSGVTQTPKHLITATGQRVTLRCSPRSGDLSVYWYQQSLDQGLQFLIQYYNGEERAKGNILERFSAQQFPDLHSELNLSSLELGDSALYFCASSSLGGSYNEQFFGPGTRLTVL.

J is TRBJ2-4 and V is TRBV5-1; the D is unclear. The CDR3 sequence is 13 residues long. The V gene lost 1 base and the J gene lost 3 bases, with 5 bases spanning the gap. Germline assignment: CDR1 SGHRS and CDR2 YFSETQ. CDR3 coding DNA: TGCGCCAGCAGCTTGATGGGCAAAAACATTCAGTACTTC. Amino acid sequence: CASSLMGKNIQYF.

The rearrangement uses TRBV9 and TRBJ2-5; TRBD2 matches at 12 bases. Trimming cost V 4 bases and J 5 bases; bases outside gene matches: 3. The length of the CDR3 is 14 residues. Germline-derived CDR1 and CDR2 are SGDLS and YYNGEE. The CDR3: CASSIGTSGETQYF. CDR3 nucleotides: TGTGCCAGCAGCATCGGGACTAGCGGGGAGACCCAGTACTTC.

The chain couples TRBV5-1 to TRBJ2-7; 10 bases match TRBD2. The CDR3 totals 15 residues. J was trimmed by 3 bases and V by 1 base; bases with no gene match: 4. Germline-derived CDR1 and CDR2 are SGHRS and YFSETQ. CDR3 nucleotide sequence: TGCGCCAGCAGCTTGTCTAGCGGGAGTAACTACGAGCAGTACTTC. As protein: CASSLSSGSNYEQYF.

This chain connects TRBV28 to TRBJ2-2; D remains unclear. The V gene lost 5 bases and the J gene lost 7 bases, with 26 bases spanning the gap. Germline CDR1 MDHEN, CDR2 SYDVKM. The CDR3 runs to 18 residues. This CDR3 is CASSPPTPASSSGGELFF. The CDR3 region has the DNA TGTGCCAGCAGTCCCCCCACCCCTGCAAGTAGTTCTGGCGGGGAGCTGTTTTTT. The full variable domain, in which reference TRBV28 and TRBJ2-2 provide the parts outside the CDR3, is DVKVTQSSRYLVKRTGEKVFLECVQDMDHENMFWYRQDPGLGLRLIYFSYDVKMKEKGDIPEGYSVSREKKERFSLILESASTNQTSMYLCASSPPTPASSSGGELFFGEGSRLTVL.

Regarding this clone: The sample holds other DNA sequences that translate to the same CDR3. This rearrangement joins TRBV5-6 to TRBJ2-5; no clear D. The V gene's germline CDR1 is SGHDT and CDR2 YYEEEE. This CDR3 comprises 12 residues. Between the trimmed V and J ends, which lost 1 base and 5 bases, there was a span of 6 bases. As DNA, the CDR3 is TGTGCCAGCAGCTTGTACCCCGAGACCCAGTACTTC. Protein: CASSLYPETQYF.